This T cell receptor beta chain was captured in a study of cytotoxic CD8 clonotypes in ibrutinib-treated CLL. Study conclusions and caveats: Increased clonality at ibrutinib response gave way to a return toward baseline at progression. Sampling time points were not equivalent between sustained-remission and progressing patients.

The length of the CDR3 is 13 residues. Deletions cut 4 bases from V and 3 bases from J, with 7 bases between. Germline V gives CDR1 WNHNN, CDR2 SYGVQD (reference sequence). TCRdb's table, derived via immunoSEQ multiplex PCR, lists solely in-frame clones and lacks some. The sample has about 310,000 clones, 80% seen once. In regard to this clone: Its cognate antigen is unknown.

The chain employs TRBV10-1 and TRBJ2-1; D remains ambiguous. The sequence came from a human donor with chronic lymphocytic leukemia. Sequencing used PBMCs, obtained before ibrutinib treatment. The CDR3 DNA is TGCGCCAGCAGTGTGTTGCACTACAATGAGCAGTTCTTC. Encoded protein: CASSVLHYNEQFF.